The 16 T cell receptor beta chains below come from one sample, sequenced in a study of OX40 agonist ivuxolimab in advanced cancers. Assay: immunoSEQ multiplex PCR; the TCRdb copy retains only in-frame clones and omits some. The sample holds approximately 67,000 clones, about nine tenths seen once. The sequencing here drew on CD4+ or CD8+ T cells sorted from blood, taken in a trial of the OX40 agonist ivuxolimab. All receptors derive from an adult with an advanced solid tumor such as melanoma, head and neck, liver or kidney cancer.

In DNA form, the CDR3 reads TGTGCCAGCAGTGAAGAGAGGACAGGTCCCACTCCGGGGGAGACCCAGTACTTC. It encodes CASSEERTGPTPGETQYF. The genes are TRBV6-1 and TRBJ2-5, with TRBD1 matching over 7 bases. The trim removed 1 base at V and 5 bases at J, leaving 16 bases unmatched. Germline CDR1 reads MNHNS; CDR2 reads SASEGT. The CDR3 loop spans 18 amino acids.

The chain has TRBV6-6 and TRBJ2-2; 8 nucleotides line up with TRBD2. From germline, CDR1 is MNHNY and CDR2 SVGAGI (reference sequence). V dropped 8 bases and J dropped 4; count of bases not matched to a gene: 9. The CDR3 is 15 residues long. CDR3 residues: CASSRAGGLTGELFF. DNA of the CDR3: TGTGCCAGCTCGAGGGCGGGGGGCCTCACCGGGGAGCTGTTTTTT.

This clone was detected once. The chain is built from TRBV6-1 and TRBJ2-6, with D possibly matching TRBD2 (6 bases). V lost 3 bases and J 4 bases, leaving 13 bases between the germline ends. The CDR3 sequence is 16 residues long. The germline gives CDR1 MNHNS, CDR2 SASEGT. The CDR3 spells CASSEEVAAGANVLTF. In DNA, the CDR3 is TGTGCCAGCAGTGAGGAGGTAGCGGCGGGGGCCAACGTCCTGACTTTC.

This chain links TRBV19 with TRBJ1-2; 8 bases agree with TRBD1. Trimming at V came to 6 bases and at J to 5 bases, leaving 8 bases not matched to a gene. Germline-derived CDR1 and CDR2 are LNHDA and SQIVND (reference sequence). The CDR3 covers 14 residues. The CDR3 DNA sequence: TGTGCCAGTAGCCCGTGGGACAGGTTTTATGGCTACACCTTC. The encoded protein is CASSPWDRFYGYTF.

The sample holds one count of this clone. The rearrangement uses TRBV27 and TRBJ2-1; 7 bases fit TRBD1. The junction had 16 bases not matched to a gene; V was cut back by 4 bases and J by 4 bases. The CDR3 consists of 18 residues. The germline V gene has CDR1 MNHEY and CDR2 SMNVEV (reference sequence). The CDR3 nucleotides are TGTGCCAGCAGTTCCGTCGGGACAGCGAACGAACGATACAATGAGCAGTTCTTC. Its translation is CASSSVGTANERYNEQFF.

V is TRBV7-3 and J is TRBJ1-5, with D maybe TRBD1 (6 bases). The V gene's germline CDR1 is SGHTA and CDR2 FQGTGA. The CDR3 totals 17 residues. The V end lost 2 bases, the J end lost 4 bases, and 18 bases lay between the germline ends. CDR3: CASSLPVRGIRNQPQHF. The CDR3 DNA is TGTGCCAGCAGCTTACCCGTTAGGGGGATTCGGAATCAGCCCCAGCATTTT.

J is TRBJ1-3 and V is TRBV9, with D unclear. The germline V gene has CDR1 SGDLS and CDR2 YYNGEE. The CDR3 is 16 amino acids. The germline V and J ends were trimmed by 0 bases and 0 bases, with 10 bases remaining between them. The CDR3 loop is CASSVDGISSGNTIYF. The CDR3, as DNA: TGTGCCAGCAGCGTAGATGGCATAAGCTCTGGAAACACCATATATTTT.

The chain has TRBV27 and TRBJ2-1, with D possibly matching TRBD1 (5 bases). Trimming cost V 5 bases and J 0 bases, with 11 bases left between them. From germline, CDR1 is MNHEY and CDR2 SMNVEV (reference sequence). The CDR3 loop spans 15 amino acids. The CDR3 sequence is CASSGATNSYNEQFF. As DNA, the CDR3 is TGTGCCAGCAGTGGGGCTACCAACTCCTACAATGAGCAGTTCTTC.

The CDR3 DNA follows: TGTGCCAGCAGCAATGGACAAGGCACCGGGGAGCTGTTTTTT. The encoded protein is CASSNGQGTGELFF. The chain joins TRBV5-6 to TRBJ2-2; maybe TRBD1 (5 bases). V lost 4 bases to trimming and J lost 4 bases, with 11 bases between them. The germline V gene has CDR1 SGHDT and CDR2 YYEEEE. The CDR3 covers 14 residues. Supplemented by reference TRBV5-6 and TRBJ2-2, the full variable domain reads DAGVTQSPTHLIKTRGQQVTLRCSPKSGHDTVSWYQQALGQGPQFIFQYYEEEERQRGNFPDRFSGHQFPNYSSELNVNALLLGDSALYLCASSNGQGTGELFFGEGSRLTVL.

V and J are TRBV27 and TRBJ1-6; possible D gene TRBD1, 6 bases. Germline V gene sequence: CDR1 MNHEY, CDR2 SMNVEV (reference sequence). The CDR3 sequence is 17 residues long. V shed 1 base and J shed 10 bases, with 20 bases lying between them. As DNA, the CDR3 is TGTGCCAGCAGTTTATATGGGGCTGGGGGGCTCAGATCACCCCTCCACTTT. This codes for CASSLYGAGGLRSPLHF.

The chain couples TRBV27 to TRBJ1-6; 12 bases match TRBD1. CDR1 is MNHEY and CDR2 is SMNVEV in the germline V gene (reference sequence). Unmatched junction bases numbered 3, after V lost 2 bases and J lost 10 bases. The CDR3 has 15 residues. CDR3 DNA: TGTGCCAGCAGTTTAACGGGGACAGGGGGCTCACCCCTCCACTTT. Translating gives CASSLTGTGGSPLHF.

In this sample, this clone turned up a few times. The V call is TRBV4-1, the J call TRBJ1-5, with a possible D match to TRBD1 (6 bases). Trimming shortened V by 1 base and J by 2 bases, and 12 bases separated the two germline ends. This CDR3 region has 16 residues. Germline CDR1 is MGHRA and CDR2 is YSYEKL. In DNA form, the CDR3 reads TGCGCCAGCAGCCAAGGCGGGGGCATTGGCAATCAGCCCCAGCATTTT. It yields the protein CASSQGGGIGNQPQHF.

The chain joins TRBV7-3 to TRBJ2-1, with TRBD2 as a possible D gene (5 bases). The germline V gene encodes CDR1 SGHTA and CDR2 FQGTGA. The CDR3 covers 16 residues. The ends were cut back, 5 bases at V and 0 bases at J, with 14 bases in the middle. This CDR3 reads CASSPIASSSYNEQFF. CDR3 DNA sequence: TGTGCCAGCAGCCCCATAGCGAGCAGCTCCTACAATGAGCAGTTCTTC.

The chain recombines TRBV5-1 with TRBJ1-3; D gene ambiguous. The CDR3 is 16 amino acids. The germline V and J ends were trimmed by 3 bases and 0 bases, with 13 bases remaining between them. CDR1 is SGHRS, CDR2 YFSETQ, per germline. The CDR3 protein is CASSWAVATSGNTIYF. The CDR3 DNA sequence: TGCGCCAGCAGCTGGGCGGTCGCAACCTCTGGAAACACCATATATTTT.

This clone was seen a few times. The chain carries TRBV7-2 and TRBJ2-7; D uncertain. CDR1 and CDR2 from the germline V gene are SGHTA and FQGNSA. This CDR3 is built from 13 residues. The germline V and J ends were trimmed by 3 bases and 3 bases, with 9 bases remaining between them. CDR3 region: CASSFRFFYEQYF. Written as DNA, the CDR3 is TGTGCCAGCAGCTTCAGATTTTTCTACGAGCAGTACTTC.

The genes are TRBV7-6 and TRBJ1-1, with unresolved D. The germline CDR1 and CDR2 sequences are SGHVS and FNYEAQ. The germline V and J ends were trimmed by 5 bases and 6 bases, with 13 bases remaining between them. This CDR3 is built from 13 residues. The CDR3 bases are TGTGCCAGCAGCCTAAATGTGAGGGCTGAAGCTTTCTTT. This gives the protein CASSLNVRAEAFF.